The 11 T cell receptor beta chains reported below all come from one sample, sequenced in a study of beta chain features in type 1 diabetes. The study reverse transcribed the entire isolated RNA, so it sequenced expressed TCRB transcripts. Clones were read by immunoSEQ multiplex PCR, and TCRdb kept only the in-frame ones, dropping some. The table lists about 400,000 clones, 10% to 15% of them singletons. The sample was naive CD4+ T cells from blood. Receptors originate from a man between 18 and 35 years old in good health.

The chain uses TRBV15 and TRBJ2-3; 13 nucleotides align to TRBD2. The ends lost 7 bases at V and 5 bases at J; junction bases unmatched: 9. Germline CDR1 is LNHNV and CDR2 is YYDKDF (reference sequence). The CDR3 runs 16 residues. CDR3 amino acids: CATITTSGGAIDTQYF. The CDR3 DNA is TGTGCCACCATTACCACTAGCGGGGGGGCGATAGATACGCAGTATTTT.

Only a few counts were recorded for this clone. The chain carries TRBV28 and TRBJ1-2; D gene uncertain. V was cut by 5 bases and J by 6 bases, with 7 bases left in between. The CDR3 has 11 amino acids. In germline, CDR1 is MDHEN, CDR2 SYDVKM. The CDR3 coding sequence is TGTGCCAGCAGTACTACGGATGGCTACACCTTC. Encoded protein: CASSTTDGYTF.

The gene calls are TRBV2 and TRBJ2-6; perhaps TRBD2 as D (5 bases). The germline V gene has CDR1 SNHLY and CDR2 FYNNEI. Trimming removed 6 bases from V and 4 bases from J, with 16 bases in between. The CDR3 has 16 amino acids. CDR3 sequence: CASSRGGVGGANVLTF. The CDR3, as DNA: TGTGCCAGCAGCCGCGGAGGAGTAGGGGGGGCCAACGTCCTGACTTTC.

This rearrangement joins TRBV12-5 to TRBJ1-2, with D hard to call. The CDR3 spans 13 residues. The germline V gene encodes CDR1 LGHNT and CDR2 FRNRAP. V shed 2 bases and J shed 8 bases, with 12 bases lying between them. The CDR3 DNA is TGTGCTAGTGGTTTGACCCCGTCGGGAGGCTACACCTTC. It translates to CASGLTPSGGYTF.

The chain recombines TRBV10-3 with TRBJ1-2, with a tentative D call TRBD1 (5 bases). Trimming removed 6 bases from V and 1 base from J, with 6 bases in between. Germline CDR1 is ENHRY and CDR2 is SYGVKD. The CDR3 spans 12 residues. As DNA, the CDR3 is TGTGCCATCAGCAGGGATAACTATGGCTACACCTTC. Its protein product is CAISRDNYGYTF.

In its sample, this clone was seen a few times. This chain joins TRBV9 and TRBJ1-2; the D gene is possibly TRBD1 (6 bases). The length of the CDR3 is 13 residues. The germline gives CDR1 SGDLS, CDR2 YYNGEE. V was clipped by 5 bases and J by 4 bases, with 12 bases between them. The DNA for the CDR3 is TGTGCCAGCAGAAAGACAGGCAGCTATGGCTACACCTTC. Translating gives CASRKTGSYGYTF.

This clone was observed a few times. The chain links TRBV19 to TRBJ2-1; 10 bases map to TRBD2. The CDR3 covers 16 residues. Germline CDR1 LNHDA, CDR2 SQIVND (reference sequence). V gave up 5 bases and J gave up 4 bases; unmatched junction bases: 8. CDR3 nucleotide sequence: TGTGCCAGTAGTTCAGCTAGCGGGAGTAGGTACAATGAGCAGTTCTTC. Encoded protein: CASSSASGSRYNEQFF.

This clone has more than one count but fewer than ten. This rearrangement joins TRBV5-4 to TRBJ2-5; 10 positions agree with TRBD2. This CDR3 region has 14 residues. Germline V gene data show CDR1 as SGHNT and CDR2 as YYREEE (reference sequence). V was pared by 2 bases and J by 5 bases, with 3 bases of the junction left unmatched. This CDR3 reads CASSFSGGRETQYF. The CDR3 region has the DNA TGTGCCAGCAGCTTTAGCGGGGGGCGGGAGACCCAGTACTTC.

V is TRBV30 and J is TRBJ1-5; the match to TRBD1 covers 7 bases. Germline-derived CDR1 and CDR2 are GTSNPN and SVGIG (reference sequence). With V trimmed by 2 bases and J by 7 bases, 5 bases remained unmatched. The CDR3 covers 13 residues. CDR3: CAWSTDRNQPQHF. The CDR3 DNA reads TGTGCCTGGAGTACGGACAGGAACCAGCCCCAGCATTTT.

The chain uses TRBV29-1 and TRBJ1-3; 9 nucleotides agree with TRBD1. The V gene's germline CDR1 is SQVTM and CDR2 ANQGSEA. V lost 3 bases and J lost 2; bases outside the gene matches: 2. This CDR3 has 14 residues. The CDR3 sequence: CSVEGQGAGNTIYF. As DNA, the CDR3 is TGCAGCGTTGAGGGACAGGGAGCTGGAAACACCATATATTTT.

CDR3 sequence: CASTKGLAETYNEQFF. The CDR3, as DNA: TGTGCCAGCACTAAGGGACTAGCGGAAACCTACAATGAGCAGTTCTTC. The chain joins TRBV5-4 to TRBJ2-1, with 11 bases lining up with TRBD2. The CDR3 runs to 16 residues. CDR1 and CDR2 (germline): SGHNT, YYREEE (reference sequence). J gave up 2 bases and V 6 bases, and 7 bases lay outside the gene matches. The variable domain in full, completed from reference TRBV5-4 and TRBJ2-1, reads ETGVTQSPTHLIKTRGQQVTLRCSSQSGHNTVSWYQQALGQGPQFIFQYYREEENGRGNFPPRFSGLQFPNYSSELNVNALELDDSALYLCASTKGLAETYNEQFFGPGTRLTVL.